This TCR beta chain came from a study of beta chain features in type 1 diabetes. This clone was seen a single time. Antigen specificity is unknown. The authors reverse transcribed all of the isolated RNA, so sequencing captured expressed TCRB transcripts. Only in-frame clones appear in the TCRdb table, and some are missing; sequencing was by immunoSEQ multiplex PCR. The sample shows about 260,000 clones, roughly 25% of them seen only once. Study-wide points: Type 1 diabetes patients had TCRB CDR3s that were shorter (moderately but significantly so) in all four CD4+ subsets. PCR might preferentially amplify shorter templates, equally in patients and controls. Researchers cautioned that cDNA sequencing could over-represent cells with high TCR expression.

This CDR3 is 16 amino acids long. V was trimmed by 8 bases and J by 3 bases, leaving 22 bases between them. Germline loops: CDR1 SEHNR, CDR2 FQNEAQ (reference sequence). The genes are TRBV7-9 and TRBJ1-1; a possible D gene is TRBD1 (6 bases). Sequencing used naive CD4+ T cells from blood. This TCR was sampled from a woman aged 25 to 45 with type 1 diabetes. CDR3 nucleotides: TGTGCCAGCCTGACCTGGGGGGGCGCAGGACACACTGAAGCTTTCTTT. It codes for CASLTWGGAGHTEAFF. The complete variable domain, with remaining parts taken from reference TRBV7-9 and TRBJ1-1, reads DTGVSQNPRHKITKRGQNVTFRCDPISEHNRLYWYRQTLGQGPEFLTYFQNEAQLEKSRLLSDRFSAERPKGSFSTLEIQRTEQGDSAMYLCASLTWGGAGHTEAFFGQGTRLTVV.